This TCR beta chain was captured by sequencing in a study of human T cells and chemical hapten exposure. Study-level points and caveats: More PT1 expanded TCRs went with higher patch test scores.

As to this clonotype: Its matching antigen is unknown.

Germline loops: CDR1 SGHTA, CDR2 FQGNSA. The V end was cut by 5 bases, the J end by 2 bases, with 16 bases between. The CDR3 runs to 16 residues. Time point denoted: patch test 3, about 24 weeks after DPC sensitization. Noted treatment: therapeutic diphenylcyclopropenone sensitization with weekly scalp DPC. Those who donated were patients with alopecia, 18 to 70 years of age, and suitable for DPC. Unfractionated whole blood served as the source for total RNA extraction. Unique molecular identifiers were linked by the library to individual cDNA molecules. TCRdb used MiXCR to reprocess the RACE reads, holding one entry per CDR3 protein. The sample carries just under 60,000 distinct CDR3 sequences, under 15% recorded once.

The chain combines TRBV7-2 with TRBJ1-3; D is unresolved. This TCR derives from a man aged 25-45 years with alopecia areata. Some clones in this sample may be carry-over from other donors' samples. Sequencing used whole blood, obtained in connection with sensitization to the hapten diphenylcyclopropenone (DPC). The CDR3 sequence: CASSLRSGDTGNTIYF. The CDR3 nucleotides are TGTGCCAGCAGCCTTAGGTCTGGGGATACTGGAAACACCATATATTTT.